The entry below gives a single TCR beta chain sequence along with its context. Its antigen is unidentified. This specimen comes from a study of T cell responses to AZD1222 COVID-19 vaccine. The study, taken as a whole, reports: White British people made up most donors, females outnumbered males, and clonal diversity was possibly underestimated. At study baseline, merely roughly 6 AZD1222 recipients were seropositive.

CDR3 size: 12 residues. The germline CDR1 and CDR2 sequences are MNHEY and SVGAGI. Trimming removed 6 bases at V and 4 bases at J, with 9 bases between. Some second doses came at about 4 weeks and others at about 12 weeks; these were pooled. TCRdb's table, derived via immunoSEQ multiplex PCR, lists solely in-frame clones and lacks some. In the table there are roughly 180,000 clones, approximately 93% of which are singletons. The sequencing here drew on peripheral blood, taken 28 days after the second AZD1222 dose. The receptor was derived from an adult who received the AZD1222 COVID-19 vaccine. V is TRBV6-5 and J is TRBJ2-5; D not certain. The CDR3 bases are TGTGCCAGCAGGGACGTTGCAGAGACCCAGTACTTC. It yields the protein CASRDVAETQYF.